The 27 T cell receptor beta chains below come from one sample, sequenced in a study of T cell repertoires in cytomegalovirus infection (dated by TCRdb to the late 2010s). The antigens these receptors bind are not known. The treatment or condition label of this sample denotes: in vitro stimulation with specific CMV peptide epitopes to enrich CMV-specific T cells. The instrument was an Illumina HiSeq 1500. Starting from the raw public reads, TCRdb applied fastp trimming at Q25, assembled clones with MiXCR and retained in-frame beta chains. One record per CDR3 amino acid sequence lists the most common genes and DNA. The table for this sample lists about 360,000 distinct CDR3 sequences; about 35% of them were counted only once. The top ten hold less than 15% of the sample. The sequences come from cultured PBMCs, collected from culture after CMV antigen stimulation. These TCRs come from a human donor in good health (CMV status not recorded). Some clones in this sample may be carry-over from other donors' samples.

CDR3 in amino acids: CASKGVPNQPQHF. The CDR3 region has the DNA TGTGCCAGTAAGGGAGTGCCCAATCAGCCCCAGCATTTT. The V call is TRBV19, the J call TRBJ1-5; D is undetermined. V was clipped by 7 bases and J by 3 bases, with 10 bases between them. Germline loops: CDR1 LNHDA, CDR2 SQIVND (reference sequence). The CDR3 covers 13 residues.

This clonotype was observed at least ten times. This chain connects TRBV7-6 to TRBJ1-3, with 7 bases matching TRBD1. V was clipped by 5 bases and J by 5 bases; unmatched bases: 3. Germline assignment: CDR1 SGHVS and CDR2 FNYEAQ. The CDR3 consists of 13 residues. The CDR3 DNA reads TGTGCCAGCAGCCCAGGGGGTAGAAACACCATATATTTT. Protein sequence: CASSPGGRNTIYF.

This clonotype was recorded a few times. This rearrangement joins TRBV7-2 to TRBJ2-2, with D possibly matching TRBD2 (5 bases). V gave up 5 bases and J gave up 1 base, with 8 bases separating them. CDR3 length: 14 residues. The germline gives CDR1 SGHTA, CDR2 FQGNSA. For the CDR3, the DNA is TGTGCCAGCAGCCAACTAGGGAACACCGGGGAGCTGTTTTTT. Amino acids: CASSQLGNTGELFF. Variable domain in full (rest from reference TRBV7-2 and TRBJ2-2): GAGVSQSPSNKVTEKGKDVELRCDPISGHTALYWYRQSLGQGLEFLIYFQGNSAPDKSGLPSDRFSAERTGGSVSTLTIQRTQQEDSAVYLCASSQLGNTGELFFGEGSRLTVL.

This chain connects TRBV7-6 to TRBJ2-5; 10 bases agree with TRBD2. The germline V gene has CDR1 SGHVS and CDR2 FNYEAQ. The ends lost 2 bases at V and 5 bases at J; junction bases unmatched: 5. This CDR3 is 15 amino acids long. CDR3 sequence: CASSLLAGVSETQYF. The CDR3 bases are TGTGCCAGCAGCTTACTAGCGGGAGTGAGTGAGACCCAGTACTTC.

The rearrangement links TRBV19 to TRBJ2-1; 9 bases map to TRBD1. Per the germline V gene, CDR1 is LNHDA and CDR2 is SQIVND (reference sequence). The CDR3 has 13 residues. The junction had 4 bases not matched to a gene; V was cut back by 5 bases and J by 8 bases. The CDR3 is CASSPGTGYEQFF. CDR3 sequence (DNA): TGTGCCAGTAGTCCAGGGACAGGGTATGAGCAGTTCTTC. The whole variable domain, remainder taken from reference TRBV19 and TRBJ2-1, is DGGITQSPKYLFRKEGQNVTLSCEQNLNHDAMYWYRQDPGQGLRLIYYSQIVNDFQKGDIAEGYSVSREKKESFPLTVTSAQKNPTAFYLCASSPGTGYEQFFGPGTRLTVL.

Of note for this clonotype: One end of the junction fails to match germline, which may point to a read error. The genes are TRBV12-3 or TRBV12-4 and TRBJ2-3; D remains unclear. The CDR3 is 17 amino acids. The CDR3, as DNA: TGTACCAGCAGTTTAAGGACCCGATCCCTTAGCACAGATACGCAGTATTTT. Its translation is CTSSLRTRSLSTDTQYF.

There are a few counts of this clonotype. This sequence joins TRBV7-2 and TRBJ2-7, with 9 bases lining up with TRBD1. This CDR3 contains 15 residues. CDR1 is SGHTA and CDR2 is FQGNSA in the germline V gene. The trim removed 5 bases at V and 6 bases at J, leaving 11 bases unmatched. CDR3 amino acids: CASSPTRDRAAEQYF. The CDR3 DNA sequence: TGTGCCAGCAGCCCTACCCGGGACAGGGCGGCCGAGCAGTACTTC. The full variable domain, its missing parts supplied by reference TRBV7-2 and TRBJ2-7, is GAGVSQSPSNKVTEKGKDVELRCDPISGHTALYWYRQSLGQGLEFLIYFQGNSAPDKSGLPSDRFSAERTGGSVSTLTIQRTQQEDSAVYLCASSPTRDRAAEQYFGPGTRLTVT.

The genes are TRBV6-6 and TRBJ1-1; 7 bases are a match to TRBD1. Germline lookup yields CDR1 MNHNY and CDR2 SVGAGI (reference sequence). The J segment lost 10 bases and the V segment lost 5 bases, leaving 10 bases of the junction unmatched. CDR3 size: 13 residues. The CDR3 DNA is TGTGCCAGCAGTAGTGGGACAGTTGGATCAGCTTTCTTT. This translates into CASSSGTVGSAFF.

This sequence joins TRBV6-1 and TRBJ1-6, with 10 bases matching TRBD1. CDR3 size: 14 residues. V shed 6 bases, J shed 7 bases, and the junction held 3 bases outside the gene matches. The germline gives CDR1 MNHNS, CDR2 SASEGT. The CDR3 here is CASRGTGVNSPLHF. Written as DNA, the CDR3 is TGTGCCAGCAGGGGGACAGGGGTAAATTCACCCCTCCACTTT.

The chain links TRBV2 to TRBJ2-2; D is unclear. The germline gives CDR1 SNHLY, CDR2 FYNNEI. Trimming removed 7 bases at V and 3 bases at J, with 12 bases between. This CDR3 has 14 amino acids. This chain's CDR3 is CASTQQVDTGELFF. The CDR3 bases are TGTGCCAGCACACAGCAAGTTGACACCGGGGAGCTGTTTTTT.

CDR3 residues: CATSRRLGREQFF. CDR3 in DNA: TGTGCCACCAGCCGAAGACTAGGACGTGAGCAGTTCTTC. The chain links TRBV15 to TRBJ2-1; possibly TRBD2 for D (6 bases). Germline V gives CDR1 LNHNV, CDR2 YYDKDF (reference sequence). Trimming left V 5 bases short and J 9 bases short, with 14 bases between. The CDR3 sequence is 13 residues long.

This clonotype is a singleton in its sample. The rearrangement joins TRBV15 to TRBJ2-7; D uncertain. The CDR3 loop spans 13 amino acids. CDR1 LNHNV and CDR2 YYDKDF come from the germline V gene (reference sequence). V lost 3 bases, J lost 4 bases, and 10 bases lay in between. The CDR3 protein is CATSSDSRYEQYF. The CDR3 coding sequence is TGTGCCACCAGCAGCGACTCGCGGTACGAGCAGTACTTC.

This clonotype was counted between two and nine times. The chain carries TRBV7-3 and TRBJ2-2; 10 bases map to TRBD2. The CDR3 runs 15 residues. Germline V gene sequence: CDR1 SGHTA, CDR2 FQGTGA. The ends lost 5 bases at V and 1 base at J; junction bases unmatched: 1. The CDR3 nucleotides are TGTGCCAGCAGCCGGACTAGCGGGAACACCGGGGAGCTGTTTTTT. Translation: CASSRTSGNTGELFF.

The chain joins TRBV12-3 or TRBV12-4 to TRBJ2-3; D unclear. Trimming took 1 base from V and 5 from J, leaving 13 bases between them. The CDR3 covers 15 residues. As DNA, the CDR3 is TGTGCCAGCAGTTTAGGAGGCCCCGGCTTAGATACGCAGTATTTT. This codes for CASSLGGPGLDTQYF.

On this clonotype: Sequence at one end of the junction differs from germline and may be a read error. CDR3 amino acids: CASSLGRGSGIPLF. The CDR3 DNA is TGTGCCAGCAGCTTAGGGAGGGGTAGCGGGATCCCGCTCTTC. The gene calls are TRBV7-6 and TRBJ2-1; 8 bases map to TRBD2. Germline V lookup: CDR1 SGHVS, CDR2 FNYEAQ. CDR3 length: 14 amino acids. The whole variable domain, remainder taken from reference TRBV7-6 and TRBJ2-1, is GAGVSQSPRYKVTKRGQDVALRCDPISGHVSLYWYRQALGQGPEFLTYFNYEAQQDKSGLPNDRFSAERPEGSISTLTIQRTEQRDSAMYRCASSLGRGSGIPLFGPGTRLTVL.

This chain joins TRBV19 and TRBJ1-1; TRBD1 aligns across 7 bases. Germline-derived CDR1 and CDR2 are LNHDA and SQIVND (reference sequence). The junction had 11 bases not matched to a gene; V was cut back by 4 bases and J by 0 bases. The CDR3 has 17 residues. Here the CDR3 reads CASSSGQALSVNTEAFF. DNA for the CDR3: TGTGCCAGTAGTAGCGGACAGGCGTTGAGCGTGAACACTGAAGCTTTCTTT.

J is TRBJ2-7 and V is TRBV10-3; D is uncertain. Germline V gene sequence: CDR1 ENHRY, CDR2 SYGVKD. The V and J ends lost 4 bases and 0 bases respectively, with 7 bases between them. The length of the CDR3 is 13 residues. The CDR3 sequence: CAISASNSYEQYF. CDR3 DNA sequence: TGTGCCATCAGTGCCTCGAACTCCTACGAGCAGTACTTC.

This rearrangement joins TRBV5-1 to TRBJ2-1; 8 bases match TRBD2. CDR1 is SGHRS, CDR2 YFSETQ, per germline. The CDR3 loop spans 13 amino acids. Germline trimming cut 3 bases from V and 9 bases from J; bases unmatched to any gene: 5. CDR3 coding DNA: TGCGCCAGCAGCTGGGGACTAGAGGGTGAGCAGTTCTTC. It specifies CASSWGLEGEQFF.

V is TRBV11-2 and J is TRBJ2-7; D unclear. V was pared by 5 bases and J by 6 bases, with 11 bases between. This CDR3 is built from 12 residues. Germline V lookup: CDR1 SGHAT, CDR2 FQNNGV. Here the CDR3 DNA reads TGTGCCAGCAGCCAGATAACGGGCGAGCAGTACGTC. Translated, it gives CASSQITGEQYV.

In the case of this clonotype: Its ends do not fully match the called genes, so a read error is possible. The chain combines TRBV19 with TRBJ2-1; TRBD2 aligns across 8 bases. CDR1 LNHDA and CDR2 SQIVND come from the germline V gene (reference sequence). CDR3 length equals 15 residues. The CDR3 loop is CASRIAGSSYNEQFF. For the CDR3, the DNA is TGTGCCAGTAGAATAGCGGGGAGCTCCTACAATGAGCAGTTCTTC.

This chain links TRBV20-1 with TRBJ2-3; TRBD2 matches at 7 bases. The CDR3 extends over 12 amino acids. Per germline, CDR1 DFQATT and CDR2 SNEGSKA (reference sequence). J was trimmed by 1 base and V by 6 bases; bases with no gene match: 1. CDR3 DNA: TGCAGTGCGGCGGGGGGCACAGATACGCAGTATTTT. Protein sequence: CSAAGGTDTQYF.

This clonotype was seen more than once but under ten times. The chain employs TRBV27 and TRBJ1-2; D remains ambiguous. V was pared by 5 bases and J by 8 bases, with 15 bases between. Per germline, CDR1 MNHEY and CDR2 SMNVEV (reference sequence). The CDR3 runs 13 residues. The CDR3 reads CASSQLNTAGYTF. CDR3 DNA sequence: TGTGCCAGCAGTCAACTCAACACTGCCGGCTACACCTTC.

V gene TRBV7-8 combines with J gene TRBJ2-7; no clear D gene. The CDR3 covers 14 residues. In germline, CDR1 is SGHVS, CDR2 FQNEAQ. Trimming stripped 1 base from V and 2 bases from J, with 9 bases between. The DNA of the CDR3 is TGTGCCAGCAGCTTAGATACTACCCCCTACGAGCAGTACTTC. Protein product: CASSLDTTPYEQYF.

The chain recombines TRBV7-3 with TRBJ2-3, with 7 bases matching TRBD1. CDR1 and CDR2 (germline): SGHTA, FQGTGA. The CDR3 runs to 16 residues. The V and J ends lost 5 bases and 4 bases, in that order; junction bases with no gene match: 12. DNA of the CDR3: TGTGCCAGCAGCCGACAAGGGGGCATGTTGTCAGATACGCAGTATTTT. It yields the protein CASSRQGGMLSDTQYF.

The J gene is TRBJ2-7, the V gene TRBV5-6; 10 bases align to TRBD2. The CDR3 has 16 residues. V gave up 6 bases and J gave up 3 bases; unmatched junction bases: 12. Germline lookup yields CDR1 SGHDT and CDR2 YYEEEE. The CDR3 coding sequence is TGTGCCAGCAACTATCTAGCGGGAGACCCCCACTACGAGCAGTACGTC. Encoded protein: CASNYLAGDPHYEQYV.

This sequence joins TRBV11-2 and TRBJ1-1; 8 nucleotides match TRBD1. The CDR3 extends over 15 amino acids. With V trimmed by 1 base and J by 5 bases, 6 bases remained unmatched. Germline CDR1 reads SGHAT; CDR2 reads FQNNGV. The CDR3 DNA reads TGTGCCAGCAGCTTAGCTGCCAGGGGGCAAACTGAAGCTTTCTTT. This translates into CASSLAARGQTEAFF.

This clonotype is medium-sized in the sample. The chain carries TRBV9 and TRBJ2-5; 9 bases map to TRBD1. The CDR3 extends over 16 amino acids. Germline V gene sequence: CDR1 SGDLS, CDR2 YYNGEE. V was pared by 3 bases and J by 2 bases, with 8 bases of the junction left unmatched. Here the CDR3 reads CASSATGGPIQETQYF. CDR3 coding DNA: TGTGCCAGCAGCGCCACAGGGGGCCCTATTCAAGAGACCCAGTACTTC.